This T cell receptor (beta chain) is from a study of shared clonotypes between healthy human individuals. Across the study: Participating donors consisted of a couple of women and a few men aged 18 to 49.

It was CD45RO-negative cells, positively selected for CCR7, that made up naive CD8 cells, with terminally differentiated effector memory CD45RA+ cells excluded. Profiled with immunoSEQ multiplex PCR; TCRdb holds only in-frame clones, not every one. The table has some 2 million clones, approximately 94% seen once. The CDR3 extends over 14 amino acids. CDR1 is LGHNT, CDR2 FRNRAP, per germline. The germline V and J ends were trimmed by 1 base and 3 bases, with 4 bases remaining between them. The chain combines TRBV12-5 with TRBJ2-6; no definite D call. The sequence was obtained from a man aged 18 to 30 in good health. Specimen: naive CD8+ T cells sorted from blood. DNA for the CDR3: TGTGCTAGTGGTTTGGGGGTTGGGGCCAACGTCCTGACTTTC. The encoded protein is CASGLGVGANVLTF. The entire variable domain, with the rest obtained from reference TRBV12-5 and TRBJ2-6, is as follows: DARVTQTPRHKVTEMGQEVTMRCQPILGHNTVFWYRQTMMQGLELLAYFRNRAPLDDSGMPKDRFSAEMPDATLATLKIQPSEPRDSAVYFCASGLGVGANVLTFGAGSRLTVL.